This T cell receptor (beta chain) was profiled in a study of blood T cell repertoires in COVID-19. About the study: Spain, Italy and the United States supplied samples that represented acute and convalescent COVID-19.

Original analysis: Reference gene primer amplification in the assay estimated nucleated cell counts. Profiled with immunoSEQ multiplex PCR; TCRdb holds only in-frame clones, not every one. The V and J calls and clone size are taken from that table; D and trimming were inferred from the DNA. The table lists about 260,000 clones, roughly nine tenths of them singletons, with about 2.2% in the top ten. Participants reported their clinical history, and cohort assignment relied on those reports. The recovered donors of Cohort 3 showed two negative PCRs, clearance, or symptom resolution. The CDR3 is made up of 15 amino acids. Germline-derived CDR1 and CDR2 are SGHRS and YFSETQ. V was trimmed by 4 bases and J by 2 bases, leaving 16 bases between them.

The TCR originated in a woman aged 18-29 years who had recovered from COVID-19. Sequencing was performed on PBMCs or T cells enriched from blood (not recorded which). V is TRBV5-1 and J is TRBJ2-7, with TRBD1 as a possible D gene (5 bases). CDR3 residues: CASSPDTRRPYEQYF. The DNA for the CDR3 is TGCGCCAGCAGCCCGGACACACGGCGCCCCTACGAGCAGTACTTC.